What follows are 29 T cell receptor beta chains derived from one specimen sequenced in a study of blood T cell repertoires in COVID-19. Clones were sequenced by immunoSEQ multiplex PCR, and TCRdb holds only the in-frame ones, with some missing. Of about 160,000 clones in the sample, around 85% were seen once. The sample consisted of PBMCs or T cells enriched from blood (not recorded which). The receptors come from a woman aged 40 to 50 with acute COVID-19.

The chain combines TRBV4-2 with TRBJ2-5; TRBD2 is a possible D gene (6 bases). Germline assignment: CDR1 LGHNA and CDR2 YNFKEQ. Trimming took 1 base from V and 2 from J, leaving 8 bases between them. This CDR3 has 14 residues. CDR3 nucleotides: TGTGCCAGCAGCCAAGCGGGAGTACAAGAGACCCAGTACTTC. It translates to CASSQAGVQETQYF.

This rearrangement joins TRBV10-1 to TRBJ2-2; 7 nucleotides match TRBD2. CDR3 length: 14 residues. With V trimmed by 5 bases and J by 5 bases, 5 bases remained unmatched. Germline V gene sequence: CDR1 WNHNN, CDR2 SYGVQD (reference sequence). This chain's CDR3 is CASSRAGWTGELFF. DNA for the CDR3: TGCGCCAGCAGTAGAGCGGGATGGACCGGGGAGCTGTTTTTT.

In this sample, this clone turned up a few times. The V gene is TRBV7-6, the J gene TRBJ2-3, with 14 bases aligning to TRBD2. The germline V gene encodes CDR1 SGHVS and CDR2 FNYEAQ. The CDR3 loop spans 19 amino acids. Trimming removed 5 bases from V and 2 bases from J; junction bases left unmatched: 12. CDR3 loop: CASSTSPGTSGSYTDTQYF. The CDR3 DNA sequence: TGTGCCAGCAGCACGAGTCCAGGGACTAGCGGGAGTTACACAGATACGCAGTATTTT. Full variable domain (missing parts from reference TRBV7-6 and TRBJ2-3): GAGVSQSPRYKVTKRGQDVALRCDPISGHVSLYWYRQALGQGPEFLTYFNYEAQQDKSGLPNDRFSAERPEGSISTLTIQRTEQRDSAMYRCASSTSPGTSGSYTDTQYFGPGTRLTVL.

This rearrangement joins TRBV5-1 to TRBJ2-5, with 11 bases identical to TRBD2. Germline V CDR1 and CDR2: SGHRS, YFSETQ. This CDR3 is 16 amino acids long. The V and J ends lost 6 bases and 0 bases, in that order; junction bases with no gene match: 7. The CDR3 reads CASNSPTSGDQETQYF. In nucleotides, the CDR3 is TGCGCCAGCAACTCTCCGACTAGCGGGGACCAAGAGACCCAGTACTTC.

The chain combines TRBV4-2 with TRBJ2-1; perhaps TRBD2 as D (6 bases). V shed 1 base and J shed 3 bases, with 13 bases lying between them. Germline loops: CDR1 LGHNA, CDR2 YNFKEQ. The CDR3 is 16 amino acids. The CDR3, as DNA: TGTGCCAGCAGCCAAGGCGGCGGGGAGGTCTACAATGAGCAGTTCTTC. It specifies CASSQGGGEVYNEQFF.

V gene TRBV19 combines with J gene TRBJ2-1; TRBD2 is a possible D gene (6 bases). CDR3 size: 15 residues. Trimming pared 2 bases from V and 2 bases from J, leaving 10 bases between. Per the germline V gene, CDR1 is LNHDA and CDR2 is SQIVND (reference sequence). In DNA form, the CDR3 reads TGTGCCAGTAGTATAACGGGGGTCCCCTACAATGAGCAGTTCTTC. Translated: CASSITGVPYNEQFF. The full variable domain, in which reference TRBV19 and TRBJ2-1 provide the parts outside the CDR3, is DGGITQSPKYLFRKEGQNVTLSCEQNLNHDAMYWYRQDPGQGLRLIYYSQIVNDFQKGDIAEGYSVSREKKESFPLTVTSAQKNPTAFYLCASSITGVPYNEQFFGPGTRLTVL.

This clone was recorded many times. This CDR3 is CASSIRAREEQYF. For the CDR3, the DNA is TGTGCCAGTAGTATTAGGGCGAGGGAAGAGCAGTACTTC. This sequence joins TRBV19 and TRBJ2-7, with D perhaps matching TRBD2 (5 bases). The CDR3 runs 13 residues. Trimming left V 3 bases short and J 7 bases short, with 13 bases between. The germline V gene has CDR1 LNHDA and CDR2 SQIVND (reference sequence).

The V call is TRBV2, the J call TRBJ1-5; 10 bases agree with TRBD1. V lost 8 bases and J lost 0; bases outside the gene matches: 4. This CDR3 region has 15 residues. The germline V gene encodes CDR1 SNHLY and CDR2 FYNNEI. The DNA for the CDR3 is TGTGCCAGCGCCCGGGACAGGGGTAGCAATCAGCCCCAGCATTTT. Translation gives CASARDRGSNQPQHF.

This rearrangement joins TRBV29-1 to TRBJ2-1; 12 nucleotides agree with TRBD2. Trimming cost V 4 bases and J 5 bases; bases outside gene matches: 3. In germline, CDR1 is SQVTM, CDR2 ANQGSEA. This CDR3 is 14 amino acids long. Written as DNA, the CDR3 is TGCAGCGTTGGGGCTAGCGGGAGGGACAATGAGCAGTTCTTC. This sequence encodes CSVGASGRDNEQFF.

The chain combines TRBV6-5 with TRBJ1-2, with TRBD1 identical over 11 bases. The J segment lost 8 bases and the V segment lost 4 bases, leaving 12 bases of the junction unmatched. The CDR3 sequence is 16 residues long. CDR1 and CDR2 (germline): MNHEY, SVGAGI. CDR3 nucleotides: TGTGCCAGCAGTTCGCCGGGACAGGGGGGCCGGGAAGGCTACACCTTC. Translated, it gives CASSSPGQGGREGYTF.

The rearrangement joins TRBV18 to TRBJ1-1; the D gene is possibly TRBD1 (5 bases). The germline CDR1 and CDR2 sequences are KGHSH and LQKENI. The CDR3 spans 13 residues. Trimming took off 6 bases at V and 5 bases at J, with 13 bases between the two ends. This CDR3 is CASSPGQGTEAFF. CDR3 DNA sequence: TGTGCCAGCTCCCCCGGACAAGGTACTGAAGCTTTCTTT. Supplemented by reference TRBV18 and TRBJ1-1, the full variable domain reads NAGVMQNPRHLVRRRGQEARLRCSPMKGHSHVYWYRQLPEEGLKFMVYLQKENIIDESGMPKERFSAEFPKEGPSILRIQQVVRGDSAAYFCASSPGQGTEAFFGQGTRLTVV.

This chain links TRBV7-6 with TRBJ2-3; 8 bases fit TRBD2. Germline CDR1 and CDR2: SGHVS and FNYEAQ. The CDR3 length is 15 residues. V gave up 5 bases and J gave up 9 bases; unmatched junction bases: 13. The DNA for the CDR3 is TGTGCCAGCAGCCCCCAGGGAGCGGGAGATCTGACGCAGTATTTT. Its translation: CASSPQGAGDLTQYF. The full variable domain, rest sourced from reference TRBV7-6 and TRBJ2-3, is GAGVSQSPRYKVTKRGQDVALRCDPISGHVSLYWYRQALGQGPEFLTYFNYEAQQDKSGLPNDRFSAERPEGSISTLTIQRTEQRDSAMYRCASSPQGAGDLTQYFGPGTRLTVL.

This sequence joins TRBV5-1 and TRBJ1-1; 7 bases are a match to TRBD1. Unmatched junction bases numbered 4, after V lost 3 bases and J lost 2 bases. The CDR3 totals 14 residues. CDR1 is SGHRS and CDR2 is YFSETQ in the germline V gene. CDR3 in DNA: TGCGCCAGCAGCTCGGGACAGACTAACACTGAAGCTTTCTTT. This gives the protein CASSSGQTNTEAFF.

The V gene is TRBV19, the J gene TRBJ1-1, with 7 positions matching TRBD1. Germline lookup yields CDR1 LNHDA and CDR2 SQIVND (reference sequence). The CDR3 extends over 16 amino acids. The V gene end was trimmed by 5 bases and the J gene end by 1 base; junction bases not matched to a gene: 10. The CDR3: CASSARQGLGNTEAFF. DNA of the CDR3: TGTGCCAGTAGTGCCCGACAGGGTCTCGGGAACACTGAAGCTTTCTTT.

The gene calls are TRBV27 and TRBJ1-2, with TRBD1 as a possible D gene (5 bases). The CDR3 loop spans 16 amino acids. Trimming cost V 3 bases and J 4 bases, with 18 bases left between them. From germline, CDR1 is MNHEY and CDR2 SMNVEV (reference sequence). In DNA, the CDR3 is TGTGCCAGCAGTTTGGGCGGGGGAAAAGGTGGCTATGGCTACACCTTC. As protein: CASSLGGGKGGYGYTF.

The gene calls are TRBV5-1 and TRBJ1-2, with TRBD1 matching 7 bases. Per the germline V gene, CDR1 is SGHRS and CDR2 is YFSETQ. Losses at the gene ends were 0 bases for V and 6 bases for J; bases not matched to a gene: 5. This CDR3 has 14 residues. The CDR3 sequence: CASSLGQGSHGYTF. The CDR3 coding sequence is TGCGCCAGCAGCTTGGGACAGGGATCGCATGGCTACACCTTC. The variable domain in full, with the rest retrieved from reference TRBV5-1 and TRBJ1-2, is KAGVTQTPRYLIKTRGQQVTLSCSPISGHRSVSWYQQTPGQGLQFLFEYFSETQRNKGNFPGRFSGRQFSNSRSEMNVSTLELGDSALYLCASSLGQGSHGYTFGSGTRLTVV.

The chain employs TRBV11-3 and TRBJ2-6; 8 bases are shared with TRBD1. Per germline, CDR1 SGHNT and CDR2 YENEEA. The trim removed 0 bases at V and 0 bases at J, leaving 10 bases unmatched. CDR3 size: 20 residues. The CDR3 DNA is TGTGCCAGCAGCTTAGAGGCGGGGACAGGTTATTCCTCTGGGGCCAACGTCCTGACTTTC. This sequence encodes CASSLEAGTGYSSGANVLTF.

This chain links TRBV10-1 with TRBJ2-4; 11 bases agree with TRBD2. The CDR3 runs 22 residues. Germline assignment: CDR1 WNHNN and CDR2 SYGVQD (reference sequence). V shed 3 bases, J shed 1 base, and the junction held 20 bases outside the gene matches. The CDR3 protein is CASSDRVWGRQLAGDAKNIQYF. The CDR3 DNA reads TGCGCCAGCAGTGACAGGGTGTGGGGTAGGCAACTAGCGGGAGATGCCAAAAACATTCAGTACTTC.

The table lists this clone with a count of one. The chain joins TRBV6-6 to TRBJ2-2; no reliable D call. The germline gives CDR1 MNHNY, CDR2 SVGAGI (reference sequence). Trimming shortened V by 4 bases and J by 4 bases, and 13 bases separated the two germline ends. This CDR3 region has 15 residues. DNA of the CDR3: TGTGCCAGCAGTTCTTTACCGGGTTTCACCGGGGAGCTGTTTTTT. Translation: CASSSLPGFTGELFF.

Note on this clone: Other DNA sequences in the same sample also yield this CDR3. This CDR3 is CASSSQETQYF. The CDR3 region has the DNA TGTGCCAGCAGTTCTCAAGAGACCCAGTACTTC. The chain has TRBV12-3 or TRBV12-4 and TRBJ2-5; D ambiguous. This CDR3 spans 11 amino acids. The V end was cut by 4 bases, the J end by 2 bases, with 2 bases between.

The rearrangement joins TRBV11-1 to TRBJ1-2, with D perhaps TRBD1 (6 bases). The germline V gene encodes CDR1 SGHAT and CDR2 FQDESV (reference sequence). This CDR3 has 14 amino acids. V lost 5 bases and J lost 6, with 16 bases in between. The CDR3: CASSAGQRPDGYTF. CDR3 sequence (DNA): TGTGCCAGCAGCGCCGGACAGCGCCCGGATGGCTACACCTTC.

This clone occurred once. Other nucleotide sequences in the sample specify the same CDR3. The chain employs TRBV29-1 and TRBJ1-1; D is uncertain. Trimming removed 4 bases from V and 0 bases from J, with 9 bases in between. Germline CDR1 is SQVTM and CDR2 is ANQGSEA. This CDR3 has 13 amino acids. Here the CDR3 DNA reads TGCAGCGTTGTCCGGGGTCTGAACACTGAAGCTTTCTTT. This codes for CSVVRGLNTEAFF.

The rearrangement joins TRBV6-1 to TRBJ2-1, with 8 bases identical to TRBD2. This CDR3 is 16 amino acids long. CDR1 and CDR2 (germline): MNHNS, SASEGT. V lost 2 bases to trimming and J lost 7 bases; unmatched junction nucleotides: 10. The CDR3 spells CASSELAGTLGNEQFF. The CDR3 DNA reads TGTGCCAGCAGTGAATTAGCGGGAACGCTTGGGAATGAGCAGTTCTTC.

This clone showed up just a few times. The chain links TRBV5-6 to TRBJ1-2; maybe TRBD1 (5 bases). The CDR3 sequence is 14 residues long. Germline V gene lookup returns CDR1 SGHDT and CDR2 YYEEEE. Trimming pared 0 bases from V and 8 bases from J, leaving 14 bases between. The CDR3 is CASSLAEAWGGYTF. As DNA, the CDR3 is TGTGCCAGCAGCTTGGCCGAGGCCTGGGGCGGCTACACCTTC.

The genes are TRBV15 and TRBJ2-1; a possible D gene is TRBD1 (6 bases). V was trimmed by 0 bases and J by 4 bases, leaving 13 bases between them. CDR3 length: 16 amino acids. CDR1 is LNHNV and CDR2 is YYDKDF in the germline V gene (reference sequence). The CDR3 DNA is TGTGCCACCAGCAGAGATTCAGGGGCTCCATACAATGAGCAGTTCTTC. Protein sequence: CATSRDSGAPYNEQFF.

The chain joins TRBV7-2 to TRBJ2-1, with D maybe TRBD2 (5 bases). CDR1 is SGHTA, CDR2 FQGNSA, per germline. V gave up 3 bases and J gave up 4 bases, with 7 bases separating them. The CDR3 consists of 13 residues. Here the CDR3 reads CASSFTRYNEQFF. Here the CDR3 DNA reads TGTGCCAGCAGCTTCACTAGATACAATGAGCAGTTCTTC.

The V call is TRBV4-1, the J call TRBJ2-5, with 10 bases lining up with TRBD2. Per the germline V gene, CDR1 is MGHRA and CDR2 is YSYEKL. CDR3 size: 17 residues. V trimming: 1 base; J trimming: 7 bases; junction bases outside the gene matches: 12. This CDR3 is CASSQGQTSGRAGTQYF. CDR3 coding DNA: TGCGCCAGCAGCCAAGGCCAGACTAGCGGGCGGGCAGGGACCCAGTACTTC.

The chain has TRBV3-1 (or the pseudogene TRBV3-2) and TRBJ2-7, with 14 nucleotides matching TRBD2. Germline V CDR1 and CDR2: LGHDT, YNNKEL (reference sequence). Trimming took 1 base from V and 9 from J; bases not matched to a gene: 8. The CDR3 extends over 16 amino acids. The CDR3 nucleotides are TGTGCCAGCAGCCAAGCCGGGACTAGCGGGAGTATAGGGCAGTACTTC. Translating it yields CASSQAGTSGSIGQYF.

The chain recombines TRBV18 with TRBJ2-1; 14 bases map to TRBD2. Germline V gene data show CDR1 as KGHSH and CDR2 as LQKENI. Trimming at V came to 3 bases and at J to 3 bases, leaving 7 bases not matched to a gene. The CDR3 sequence is 18 residues long. CDR3 amino acids: CASSPPGTSGGLYNEQFF. CDR3 bases: TGTGCCAGCTCACCGCCAGGGACTAGCGGGGGACTCTACAATGAGCAGTTCTTC.